This TCR beta chain was sequenced in a study of regulatory T cells in long-lasting Graves disease. Construction of TCR beta libraries relied on iRepertoire HTBI primers and on Arm-PCR targeting CDR3 regions. TCRdb reprocessed the multiplex PCR reads via MiXCR and lists one record per CDR3 protein. The sample yields 360,000 or so distinct CDR3 sequences, 12% seen once. This CDR3 has 15 amino acids. Germline-derived CDR1 and CDR2 are MNHNS and SASEGT. J was trimmed by 6 bases and V by 6 bases; bases with no gene match: 13. This clonotype has a count of ten or more. What it recognizes is unknown. General observations from the study: New patients shared some 890 public clonotypes, fewer than the roughly 3,000 shared by persistent patients. Thyroid tissue went unexamined; only peripheral blood was analyzed. Persistent disease showed a preference for TRBV28, TRBJ1-2 and TRBJ2-5.

Time point defined: newly diagnosed GD, antithyroid drugs for less than 3 months. From RNA extracted from PBMCs, the TCR library was made. The data also belong to a second study, concerning T cells in Graves' hyperthyroidism and ophthalmopathy.

V gene TRBV6-1 combines with J gene TRBJ1-2; 7 bases line up with TRBD1. The sample was peripheral blood mononuclear cells (PBMCs), taken at new diagnosis, from a patient treated with antithyroid drugs. The sequence was obtained from a woman aged 18-29 years with Graves disease. This chain's CDR3 is CASRSLETGRHGYTF. CDR3 coding DNA: TGTGCCAGCAGATCATTGGAGACAGGGAGACATGGCTACACCTTC.